These 21 T cell receptor beta chains were sequenced from one sample in a study of cytomegalovirus exposure and HLA in healthy donors. The PCR had 60 Vbeta and 13 Jbeta primers. Sequencing was performed with immunoSEQ multiplex PCR; in TCRdb, only in-frame clones are kept and a portion is missing. The sample lists some 180,000 clones, 79% occurring once. The source material was PBMCs. These receptors came from a woman aged 25 to 45 in good health and CMV-seropositive.

This clone has only one observation. The chain is built from TRBV30 and TRBJ1-1, with a possible D match to TRBD1 (5 bases). CDR3 length: 13 amino acids. Per germline, CDR1 GTSNPN and CDR2 SVGIG (reference sequence). V lost 0 bases to trimming and J lost 12 bases, with 17 bases between them. The CDR3 coding sequence is TGTGCCTGGAGTGTTCTCGGGGGAGTAGGAACTTTCTTT. Protein sequence: CAWSVLGGVGTFF.

This clone was detected only once. This chain connects TRBV27 to TRBJ2-2; tentatively, D is TRBD1 (7 bases). The CDR3 has 15 amino acids. Looked up from germline, CDR1 is MNHEY and CDR2 is SMNVEV (reference sequence). V was shortened by 6 bases and J by 6 bases, with 17 bases between the two germline ends. The CDR3, as DNA: TGTGCCAGCAGAACGACAGGGTGGAGGGCCGGGGAGCTGTTTTTT. This translates into CASRTTGWRAGELFF.

V usage is TRBV5-4 and J usage is TRBJ2-3; 12 bases map to TRBD2. Germline CDR1 SGHNT, CDR2 YYREEE (reference sequence). V lost 1 base, J lost 0 bases, and 3 bases stayed unmatched. This CDR3 spans 17 amino acids. CDR3 coding DNA: TGTGCCAGCAGCTTGTTACTAGCGGGGGGAAGCACAGATACGCAGTATTTT. Translation gives CASSLLLAGGSTDTQYF. Complete variable domain (other parts from reference TRBV5-4 and TRBJ2-3): ETGVTQSPTHLIKTRGQQVTLRCSSQSGHNTVSWYQQALGQGPQFIFQYYREEENGRGNFPPRFSGLQFPNYSSELNVNALELDDSALYLCASSLLLAGGSTDTQYFGPGTRLTVL.

The chain's CDR3 is CASSLVGGNQPQHF. The CDR3 bases are TGTGCCAGCAGTTTGGTTGGGGGGAATCAGCCCCAGCATTTT. V gene TRBV27 combines with J gene TRBJ1-5, with D possibly matching TRBD1 (5 bases). CDR3 length equals 14 residues. V was shortened by 3 bases and J by 4 bases, with 10 bases between the two germline ends. Germline values: CDR1 MNHEY, CDR2 SMNVEV (reference sequence).

This rearrangement joins TRBV2 to TRBJ2-1; TRBD2 aligns across 8 bases. Germline CDR1 SNHLY, CDR2 FYNNEI. This CDR3 spans 14 amino acids. The V and J ends lost 7 bases and 0 bases, in that order; junction bases with no gene match: 2. The CDR3 bases are TGTGCCAGCACCGGACTAGCCTCCTACAATGAGCAGTTCTTC. This gives the protein CASTGLASYNEQFF.

The rearrangement uses TRBV27 and TRBJ1-2, with TRBD1 as a possible D gene (6 bases). Germline assignment: CDR1 MNHEY and CDR2 SMNVEV (reference sequence). The V and J ends lost 8 bases and 2 bases respectively, with 15 bases between them. This CDR3 is 14 amino acids long. The CDR3 here is CASAKQGTNYGYTF. CDR3 in DNA: TGTGCCAGCGCCAAACAGGGTACGAACTATGGCTACACCTTC.

This clone was counted a few times. V usage is TRBV2 and J usage is TRBJ1-1; unclear D gene. The CDR3 covers 13 residues. With 8 bases removed from V and 10 bases from J, the gap between germline ends came to 20 bases. Germline loops: CDR1 SNHLY, CDR2 FYNNEI. The CDR3 sequence: CASRERPTLGAFF. CDR3 sequence (DNA): TGTGCCAGCCGGGAACGTCCTACCCTGGGAGCTTTCTTT.

V usage is TRBV2 and J usage is TRBJ1-2; D call uncertain. V lost 2 bases, J lost 2 bases, and 3 bases lay in between. The CDR3 is 12 residues long. Germline V lookup: CDR1 SNHLY, CDR2 FYNNEI. For the CDR3, the DNA is TGTGCCAGCAGTGAACGGAACTATGGCTACACCTTC. Protein product: CASSERNYGYTF.

The CDR3 loop reads CASTSGVGKETQYF. The CDR3 coding sequence is TGTGCTAGTACTAGCGGGGTGGGGAAGGAGACCCAGTACTTC. This chain connects TRBV12-5 to TRBJ2-5; 10 positions match TRBD2. V was clipped by 8 bases and J by 5 bases; unmatched bases: 8. The CDR3 is made up of 14 amino acids. Germline V gene sequence: CDR1 LGHNT, CDR2 FRNRAP.

The chain combines TRBV10-1 with TRBJ2-7; D remains ambiguous. Per germline, CDR1 WNHNN and CDR2 SYGVQD (reference sequence). This CDR3 has 16 residues. The germline V and J ends were trimmed by 5 bases and 0 bases, with 17 bases remaining between them. CDR3 residues: CASSKTIGGSSYEQYF. As DNA, the CDR3 is TGCGCCAGCAGTAAGACGATCGGCGGCAGCTCCTACGAGCAGTACTTC.

This clone came up a few times. V is TRBV7-8 and J is TRBJ1-1, with D tentatively TRBD1 (6 bases). V was clipped by 2 bases and J by 3 bases, with 10 bases between them. The CDR3 extends over 14 amino acids. Germline lookup yields CDR1 SGHVS and CDR2 FQNEAQ. The CDR3 DNA is TGTGCCAGCAGCTTAAAACAGGGCGACACTGAAGCTTTCTTT. Amino acids: CASSLKQGDTEAFF.

V and J are TRBV19 and TRBJ2-1; 7 bases match TRBD1. CDR1 LNHDA and CDR2 SQIVND come from the germline V gene (reference sequence). After removal of 4 bases from V and 5 bases from J, the junction contained 8 bases not matched to a gene. The CDR3 has 15 amino acids. The CDR3 nucleotides are TGTGCCAGTAGTACGGACAGGTTCCCCAACAATGAGCAGTTCTTC. Encoded protein: CASSTDRFPNNEQFF. The full variable domain, rest sourced from reference TRBV19 and TRBJ2-1, is DGGITQSPKYLFRKEGQNVTLSCEQNLNHDAMYWYRQDPGQGLRLIYYSQIVNDFQKGDIAEGYSVSREKKESFPLTVTSAQKNPTAFYLCASSTDRFPNNEQFFGPGTRLTVL.

This rearrangement joins TRBV7-9 to TRBJ2-5; D gene unclear. Germline CDR1 reads SEHNR; CDR2 reads FQNEAQ (reference sequence). The CDR3 is 12 residues long. Trimming cost V 5 bases and J 1 base, with 5 bases left between them. CDR3 amino acids: CASSPLQETQYF. For the CDR3, the DNA is TGTGCCAGCAGCCCACTCCAAGAGACCCAGTACTTC.

This chain links TRBV4-3 with TRBJ2-3, with 11 bases aligning to TRBD2. The CDR3 sequence is 15 residues long. Looked up from germline, CDR1 is LGHNA and CDR2 is YSLEER. J gave up 5 bases and V 2 bases, and 3 bases lay outside the gene matches. CDR3 sequence (DNA): TGCGCCAGCAGCCAAAGTGGACTAGCGGGAGATACGCAGTATTTT. Translating gives CASSQSGLAGDTQYF.

The sample holds a few counts of this clone. The V call is TRBV7-9, the J call TRBJ2-7, with TRBD2 as a possible D gene (6 bases). Trimming took 3 bases from V and 5 from J, leaving 17 bases between them. The CDR3 is made up of 15 amino acids. Germline CDR1 SEHNR, CDR2 FQNEAQ (reference sequence). In nucleotides, the CDR3 is TGTGCCAGCAGCTTTTTCAGGGAGGTATTGGACGAGCAGTACTTC. It yields the protein CASSFFREVLDEQYF.

CDR3 DNA sequence: TGCGCCAGCACACAGGGGGGCACCGGGGAGCTGTTTTTT. It yields the protein CASTQGGTGELFF. The genes are TRBV5-1 and TRBJ2-2, with TRBD1 matching over 8 bases. Trimming cost V 6 bases and J 4 bases; bases outside gene matches: 2. Germline values: CDR1 SGHRS, CDR2 YFSETQ. This CDR3 is built from 13 residues. Combining the CDR3 with reference TRBV5-1 and TRBJ2-2 gives the whole variable domain KAGVTQTPRYLIKTRGQQVTLSCSPISGHRSVSWYQQTPGQGLQFLFEYFSETQRNKGNFPGRFSGRQFSNSRSEMNVSTLELGDSALYLCASTQGGTGELFFGEGSRLTVL.

This clone was observed a single time. The chain is built from TRBV19 and TRBJ2-4; unclear D gene. The CDR3 length is 14 residues. V was shortened by 6 bases and J by 5 bases, with 14 bases between the two germline ends. Germline V CDR1 and CDR2: LNHDA, SQIVND (reference sequence). DNA for the CDR3: TGTGCCAGTAGCAACACCGGCCGGGAAAACATTCAGTACTTC. Translated, it gives CASSNTGRENIQYF.

The rearrangement joins TRBV7-9 to TRBJ1-2; 9 bases are shared with TRBD1. Trimming cost V 3 bases and J 0 bases; bases outside gene matches: 8. CDR1 and CDR2 from the germline V gene are SEHNR and FQNEAQ (reference sequence). The CDR3 length is 17 residues. In DNA, the CDR3 is TGTGCCAGCAGCTTGTTCACGGGACAGGGACCTAACTATGGCTACACCTTC. This translates into CASSLFTGQGPNYGYTF.

The chain joins TRBV6-6 to TRBJ2-1, with D possibly matching TRBD2 (6 bases). With 7 bases removed from V and 8 bases from J, the gap between germline ends came to 15 bases. This CDR3 spans 13 amino acids. Germline CDR1 reads MNHNY; CDR2 reads SVGAGI (reference sequence). The chain's CDR3 is CASKPREKDEQFF. The CDR3 coding sequence is TGTGCCAGCAAGCCCCGGGAGAAGGATGAGCAGTTCTTC.

The V and J genes are TRBV7-9 and TRBJ2-7; no definite D call. Germline-derived CDR1 and CDR2 are SEHNR and FQNEAQ (reference sequence). Trimming cost V 9 bases and J 1 base, with 16 bases left between them. The CDR3 consists of 14 residues. CDR3 in amino acids: CASSRGRLSYEQYF. Here the CDR3 DNA reads TGTGCCAGTTCCCGCGGCAGATTATCCTACGAGCAGTACTTC.

CDR3 sequence (DNA): TGTGCCAGCAGCCAAGCCGGGACAGACAATGAGCAGTTCTTC. It yields the protein CASSQAGTDNEQFF. The V call is TRBV7-7, the J call TRBJ2-1; TRBD1 aligns across 7 bases. V dropped 5 bases and J dropped 5; count of bases not matched to a gene: 6. Germline CDR1 is SSHAT and CDR2 is FNYEAQ (reference sequence). The CDR3 has 14 amino acids. The variable domain in full, with the rest retrieved from reference TRBV7-7 and TRBJ2-1, is GAGVSQSPRYKVTKRGQDVTLRCDPISSHATLYWYQQALGQGPEFLTYFNYEAQPDKSGLPSDRFSAERPEGSISTLTIQRTEQRDSAMYRCASSQAGTDNEQFFGPGTRLTVL.